The 23 T cell receptor beta chains below were found in one sample sequenced in a study of CD8 T cells in ankylosing spondylitis. Via MiXCR, TCRdb re-called the 5' RACE reads, giving one row per CDR3 protein. The sample holds about 160,000 distinct CDR3 sequences; about 17% are singletons and the top ten take 7.8%. The sample consisted of blood, either unsorted or a sorted T cell fraction (not recorded which). These receptors were taken from a male donor with ankylosing spondylitis or in good health (not recorded which).

This clonotype was observed a few times. The CDR3 reads CSAPISGANVLTF. The CDR3 DNA reads as TGCAGTGCTCCTATCAGTGGGGCCAACGTCCTGACTTTC. The rearrangement uses TRBV20-1 and TRBJ2-6; no reliable D call. CDR3 size: 13 residues. V lost 5 bases to trimming and J lost 3 bases, with 8 bases between them. Germline V CDR1 and CDR2: DFQATT, SNEGSKA (reference sequence).

This clonotype showed up many times. The J gene is TRBJ2-3, the V gene TRBV6-5, with D unclear. Germline V lookup: CDR1 MNHEY, CDR2 SVGAGI. The V gene lost 6 bases and the J gene lost 7 bases, with 14 bases spanning the gap. CDR3 length: 13 residues. This CDR3 reads CASRSGPVHTQYF. DNA for the CDR3: TGTGCCAGCAGGTCGGGCCCCGTTCATACGCAGTATTTT.

This clonotype has only a few counts. V gene TRBV5-1 combines with J gene TRBJ2-3; the match to TRBD2 covers 9 bases. CDR1 is SGHRS, CDR2 YFSETQ, per germline. This CDR3 comprises 17 residues. Unmatched junction bases numbered 11, after V lost 2 bases and J lost 4 bases. CDR3 in amino acids: CASSFSGRTVHADTQYF. In nucleotides, the CDR3 is TGCGCCAGCAGCTTTAGCGGGAGAACGGTCCACGCAGATACGCAGTATTTT.

This clonotype has at least ten counts. The genes are TRBV9 and TRBJ2-7; TRBD1 aligns across 8 bases. This CDR3 is 15 amino acids long. CDR1 is SGDLS and CDR2 is YYNGEE in the germline V gene. V was clipped by 0 bases and J by 2 bases; unmatched bases: 4. The chain's CDR3 is CASSVGPGQAYEQYF. The CDR3 region has the DNA TGTGCCAGCAGCGTAGGACCGGGACAGGCCTACGAGCAGTACTTC.

This clonotype was seen a handful of times. CDR3 DNA: TGTGCCAGCAGGATGACTAGCGGGAGAGGATGCGATACGCAGTATTTT. As protein: CASRMTSGRGCDTQYF. J is TRBJ2-3 and V is TRBV6-2 or TRBV6-3, with 12 bases lining up with TRBD2. Germline-derived CDR1 and CDR2 are MNHEY and SVGEGT. The CDR3 is 16 residues long. J gave up 6 bases and V 6 bases, and 10 bases lay outside the gene matches.

This clonotype was picked up many times. The chain carries TRBV9 and TRBJ2-1; D perhaps matches TRBD2 (6 bases). The length of the CDR3 is 15 residues. Germline V CDR1 and CDR2: SGDLS, YYNGEE. V lost 2 bases and J lost 6, with 15 bases in between. Here the CDR3 reads CASSVSAGLVNEQFF. CDR3 in DNA: TGTGCCAGCAGCGTGTCTGCGGGGTTGGTCAATGAGCAGTTCTTC.

This clonotype has just one count. The CDR3 region is CASSYSSDRNYGYTF. The DNA for the CDR3 is TGTGCCAGCAGTTACTCGTCGGACAGGAACTATGGCTACACCTTC. The genes are TRBV6-2 or TRBV6-3 and TRBJ1-2; 7 bases align to TRBD1. CDR1 and CDR2 (germline): MNHEY, SVGEGT. This CDR3 is built from 15 residues. V shed 0 bases and J 2 bases; nucleotides not matched to a gene: 3.

This clonotype was observed many times. V is TRBV20-1 and J is TRBJ2-1; TRBD1 aligns across 10 bases. This CDR3 is 12 amino acids long. V was pared by 8 bases and J by 6 bases, with 4 bases of the junction left unmatched. Germline CDR1 and CDR2: DFQATT and SNEGSKA (reference sequence). The CDR3 DNA reads as TGCAGTCCGGGACAGGGGTCCAATGAGCAGTTCTTC. This gives the protein CSPGQGSNEQFF.

This sequence joins TRBV2 and TRBJ2-2; D is tentatively TRBD1 or TRBD2 (5 bases each). Per the germline V gene, CDR1 is SNHLY and CDR2 is FYNNEI. The CDR3 is 13 amino acids. The V end was cut by 7 bases, the J end by 0 bases, with 6 bases between. CDR3 in amino acids: CASKGPNTGELFF. The CDR3, as DNA: TGTGCCAGCAAGGGACCGAACACCGGGGAGCTGTTTTTT. The full variable domain, completed using reference TRBV2 and TRBJ2-2, is EPEVTQTPSHQVTQMGQEVILRCVPISNHLYFYWYRQILGQKVEFLVSFYNNEISEKSEIFDDQFSVERPDGSNFTLKIRSTKLEDSAMYFCASKGPNTGELFFGEGSRLTVL.

This chain connects TRBV5-6 to TRBJ2-6; D is perhaps TRBD1 (5 bases). The CDR3 covers 14 residues. Germline lookup yields CDR1 SGHDT and CDR2 YYEEEE. CDR3 amino acids: CAEGRAGGANVLTF. The DNA for the CDR3 is TGTGCGGAAGGCAGGGCTGGTGGGGCCAACGTCCTGACTTTC. The variable domain in full, with the rest retrieved from reference TRBV5-6 and TRBJ2-6, is DAGVTQSPTHLIKTRGQQVTLRCSPKSGHDTVSWYQQALGQGPQFIFQYYEEEERQRGNFPDRFSGHQFPNYSSELNVNALLLGDSALYLCAEGRAGGANVLTFGAGSRLTVL.

V is TRBV7-2 and J is TRBJ2-2, with D maybe TRBD1 (5 bases). V was pared by 0 bases and J by 1 base, with 15 bases between. Germline V CDR1 and CDR2: SGHTA, FQGNSA. The CDR3 totals 18 residues. The CDR3 sequence is CASSLARERAVNTGELFF. DNA for the CDR3: TGTGCCAGCAGCTTAGCCAGGGAAAGGGCCGTGAACACCGGGGAGCTGTTTTTT.

The V and J genes are TRBV2 and TRBJ2-7; 9 nucleotides agree with TRBD1. Germline CDR1 is SNHLY and CDR2 is FYNNEI. This CDR3 spans 14 amino acids. V lost 4 bases, J lost 2 bases, and 3 bases stayed unmatched. CDR3 loop: CASSGGTGTYEQYF. The CDR3 DNA is TGTGCCAGCAGTGGCGGGACAGGGACCTACGAGCAGTACTTC. Using reference TRBV2 and TRBJ2-7 for the parts outside the CDR3, the full variable domain is EPEVTQTPSHQVTQMGQEVILRCVPISNHLYFYWYRQILGQKVEFLVSFYNNEISEKSEIFDDQFSVERPDGSNFTLKIRSTKLEDSAMYFCASSGGTGTYEQYFGPGTRLTVT.

This clonotype was observed a handful of times. The rearrangement uses TRBV19 and TRBJ2-1; 10 positions agree with TRBD2. The CDR3 has 15 amino acids. The V and J ends lost 7 bases and 6 bases, in that order; junction bases with no gene match: 9. CDR1 and CDR2 from the germline V gene are LNHDA and SQIVND (reference sequence). This CDR3 reads CASTTGTSDRNEQFF. In DNA form, the CDR3 reads TGTGCCAGTACCACCGGGACTAGCGACCGCAATGAGCAGTTCTTC.

A word on this clonotype: This could be a read error, since a much larger clone is one nucleotide away. V usage is TRBV5-5 and J usage is TRBJ1-5, with no clear D. Germline lookup yields CDR1 SGHKS and CDR2 YYEKEE (reference sequence). This CDR3 is built from 13 residues. DNA of the CDR3: TGTGCCAGCAGCTTGGACATCGGGCAGCTCCAGCATTTT. Translation gives CASSLDIGQLQHF.

This clonotype was counted only a few times. The V call is TRBV7-2, the J call TRBJ1-1; D possibly corresponds to TRBD1 (5 bases). CDR3 length: 15 amino acids. Between the trimmed V and J ends, which lost 4 bases and 0 bases, there was a span of 12 bases. CDR1 and CDR2 (germline): SGHTA, FQGNSA. CDR3 sequence reads: CASSSTGHLNTEAFF. CDR3 nucleotides: TGTGCCAGCAGCTCGACTGGACATTTGAACACTGAAGCTTTCTTT.

Regarding this clonotype: Given a much more abundant clone one base away, this may be a read error. DNA of the CDR3: TGCGCCAGCAGCTTGGAGACAGGGGGATTAGATAAGCAGTTCTTC. As protein: CASSLETGGLDKQFF. The chain recombines TRBV5-1 with TRBJ2-1; 9 bases are shared with TRBD1. The germline V gene has CDR1 SGHRS and CDR2 YFSETQ. The CDR3 spans 15 residues. V trimming: 0 bases; J trimming: 11 bases; junction bases outside the gene matches: 9.

The gene calls are TRBV28 and TRBJ2-7; D gene unclear. V gave up 8 bases and J gave up 2 bases, with 10 bases separating them. Looked up from germline, CDR1 is MDHEN and CDR2 is SYDVKM. The CDR3 totals 12 residues. The CDR3 sequence is CASLSHPYEQYF. The CDR3 DNA follows: TGTGCCAGCCTTTCCCACCCCTACGAGCAGTACTTC.

This clonotype was seen more than once but under ten times. One end of the junction is discordant with germline, which a read error may explain. DNA of the CDR3: TGTGCCAGCACCCAATACGGGACAGGGGGGTCGCATGAGCAGTTCTTC. Residues: CASTQYGTGGSHEQFF. The rearrangement joins TRBV3-1 to TRBJ2-1; 11 bases align to TRBD1. This CDR3 region has 16 residues. CDR1 LGHDT and CDR2 YNNKEL come from the germline V gene (reference sequence).

A word on this clonotype: A much larger clone differs by one base, so this may be a read error. The V gene is TRBV12-3 or TRBV12-4, the J gene TRBJ1-1; the D gene is possibly TRBD1 (6 bases). The CDR3 extends over 12 amino acids. The CDR3 region has the DNA TGTACCAGCGACAGGACGAACACTGAAGCTTTCTTT. This sequence encodes CTSDRTNTEAFF.

V and J are TRBV4-1 and TRBJ2-3; TRBD1 matches 7 bases. The CDR3 is 15 amino acids. Trimming cost V 4 bases and J 1 base; bases outside gene matches: 5. Germline V gives CDR1 MGHRA, CDR2 YSYEKL. The DNA for the CDR3 is TGCGCCAGCAGCCGGGGACAGCTGGGCACAGATACGCAGTATTTT. Translating gives CASSRGQLGTDTQYF.

V and J are TRBV18 and TRBJ2-6; no firm D call. Between the trimmed V and J ends, which lost 1 base and 1 base, there was a span of 8 bases. The CDR3 is 16 residues long. The germline gives CDR1 KGHSH, CDR2 LQKENI. This chain's CDR3 is CASSPRWQSGANVLTF. CDR3 in DNA: TGTGCCAGCTCACCACGGTGGCAATCTGGGGCCAACGTCCTGACTTTC.

The chain's CDR3 is CASNGLAGLGELFF. The CDR3 region has the DNA TGTGCCAGCAACGGACTAGCGGGATTGGGGGAGCTGTTTTTT. This chain connects TRBV2 to TRBJ2-2; 12 bases are a match to TRBD2. V was pared by 7 bases and J by 8 bases, with 5 bases of the junction left unmatched. Germline CDR1 SNHLY, CDR2 FYNNEI. The CDR3 has 14 amino acids.

V gene TRBV5-1 combines with J gene TRBJ2-7; TRBD1 is a possible D gene (7 bases). V was pared by 4 bases and J by 5 bases, with 19 bases between. Germline-derived CDR1 and CDR2 are SGHRS and YFSETQ. This CDR3 region has 15 residues. Here the CDR3 reads CASSGGTVSFNEQYF. CDR3 DNA sequence: TGCGCCAGCAGCGGGGGGACAGTGTCCTTCAACGAGCAGTACTTC.